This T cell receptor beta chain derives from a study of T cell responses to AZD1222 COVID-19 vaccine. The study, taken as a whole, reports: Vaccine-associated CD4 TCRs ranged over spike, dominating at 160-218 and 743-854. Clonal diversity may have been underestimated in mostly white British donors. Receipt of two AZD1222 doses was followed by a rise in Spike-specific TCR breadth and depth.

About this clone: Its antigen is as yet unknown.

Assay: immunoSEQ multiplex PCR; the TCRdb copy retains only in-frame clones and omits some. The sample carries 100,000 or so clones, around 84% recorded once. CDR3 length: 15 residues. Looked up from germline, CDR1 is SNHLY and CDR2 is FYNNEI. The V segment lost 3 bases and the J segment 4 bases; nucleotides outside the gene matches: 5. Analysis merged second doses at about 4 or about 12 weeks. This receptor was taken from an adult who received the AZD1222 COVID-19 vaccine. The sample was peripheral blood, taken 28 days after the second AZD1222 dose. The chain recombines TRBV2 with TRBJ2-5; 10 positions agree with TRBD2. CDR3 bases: TGTGCCAGCAGTGAGATAGCGGGGGGTCGAGAGACCCAGTACTTC. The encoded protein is CASSEIAGGRETQYF.